Included here is one T cell receptor (beta chain) sequence, with context. Its antigen is not yet known. The sample holds no much larger clone one base away, and base qualities are not on file. This specimen comes from a study of cytomegalovirus exposure and HLA in healthy donors (dated by TCRdb to 2016 to 2017). Context from the whole study: The roughly 700 repertoires of the first cohort and the 110 or so validation repertoires were produced on the same platform, according to a later analysis. The study aimed to test whether signatures of past pathogen exposure could be identified by cataloging public T cell receptors. Besides the first cohort of 500 to 700 subjects, a separate validation cohort made up of 120 different subjects was used. High-throughput TCR immunosequencing, statistical association of individual TCRs with disease status, and machine learning were combined to predict cytomegalovirus infection status.

To prepare the library, the immunoSEQ multiplex PCR assay was applied. Processing in the source paper ran as follows. A statistical classification framework was developed to diagnose cytomegalovirus status using the catalog of TCR beta chain sequences. In TCRdb, the immuneACCESS table is reduced to in-frame sequences with V and J assigned. These tables do not hold every clone; where another copy was compared, an unresolved V gene accounts for under half, and the others remain unexplained. Clone size and the V and J calls come from that table; the DNA yielded D and trimming. This sample lists under 200,000 clones; just under 90% were detected once. In total, the top ten clones hold 3.5% to 4.5% of the sample. The CDR3 measures 15 amino acids from cysteine to phenylalanine. Only the CDR3 region is kept as DNA, spanning 45 bases read in frame from base 1. V has 1 base trimmed and J has 3 bases trimmed; junction bases matching no gene number 2. The germline V gene gives CDR1 as SGHTA and CDR2 as FQGNSA.

Summary of the overall study and its limitations: In vitro tests confirmed that a few of the cytomegalovirus-associated TCR beta chains recognize cytomegalovirus antigens. A later analysis had no HLA typing for the validation cohort, so co-occurrence there was scored across all 120 repertoires. The study gave a list of about 160 TCR beta chains associated with cytomegalovirus. The authors suggested that the approach could potentially be generalized to other disease states and immunological phenotypes. Subsequent analysis determined that TCRs grouped into clusters in the first cohort also showed a tendency toward co-occurrence across the approximately 110 validation repertoires, and approximately 94% of cluster scores exceeded 0. Most TCR sequences were observed very rarely across donors, whereas some public TCRs were present in many individuals. The classifier was reported to diagnose cytomegalovirus status with high specificity and sensitivity in both the original and validation cohorts.

The donors belonged to the validation cohort of around 110 subjects, which was separate from the approximately 700-subject first cohort. This receptor was obtained from a man aged 18-30 years in good health and CMV-seropositive. This receptor chain uses TRBV7-2 and TRBJ2-7, with 11 middle bases fitting TRBD2. The sample taken for sequencing was PBMCs. The nucleotide sequence is TGTGCCAGCAGCTTAGTAGGGACTAGCGGCTACGAGCAGTACTTC. It is translated as CASSLVGTSGYEQYF.